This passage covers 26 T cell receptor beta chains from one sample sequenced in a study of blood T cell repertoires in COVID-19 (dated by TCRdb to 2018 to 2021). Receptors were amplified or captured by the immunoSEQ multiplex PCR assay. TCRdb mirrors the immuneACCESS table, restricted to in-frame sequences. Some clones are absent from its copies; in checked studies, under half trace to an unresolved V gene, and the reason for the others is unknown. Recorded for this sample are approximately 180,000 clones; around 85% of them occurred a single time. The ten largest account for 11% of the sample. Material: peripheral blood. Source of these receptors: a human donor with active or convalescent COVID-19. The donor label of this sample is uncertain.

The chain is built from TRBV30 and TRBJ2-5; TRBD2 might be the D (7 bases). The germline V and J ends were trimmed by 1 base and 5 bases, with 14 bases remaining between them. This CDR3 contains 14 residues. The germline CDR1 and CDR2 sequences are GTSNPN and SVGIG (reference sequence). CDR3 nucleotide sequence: TGTGCCTGGAGTGGGGGGGGGACAATCGAGACCCAGTACTTC. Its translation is CAWSGGGTIETQYF. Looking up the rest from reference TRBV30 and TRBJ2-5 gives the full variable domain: SQTIHQWPATLVQPVGSPLSLECTVEGTSNPNLYWYRQAAGRGLQLLFYSVGIGQISSEVPQNLSASRPQDRQFILSSKKLLLSDSGFYLCAWSGGGTIETQYFGPGTRLLVL.

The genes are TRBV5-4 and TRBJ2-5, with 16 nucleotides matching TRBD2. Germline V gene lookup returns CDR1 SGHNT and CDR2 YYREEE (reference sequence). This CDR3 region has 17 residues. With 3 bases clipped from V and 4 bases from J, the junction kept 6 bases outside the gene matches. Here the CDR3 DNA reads TGTGCCAGCAGCTCCGGGACTAGCGGGAGGGCCATAGAGACCCAGTACTTC. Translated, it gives CASSSGTSGRAIETQYF.

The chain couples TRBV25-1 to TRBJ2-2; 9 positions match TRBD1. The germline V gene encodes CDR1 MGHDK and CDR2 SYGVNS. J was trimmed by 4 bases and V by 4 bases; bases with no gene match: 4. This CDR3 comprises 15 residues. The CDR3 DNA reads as TGTGCCAGCAGTGTGGACAGGGGACGCACCGGGGAGCTGTTTTTT. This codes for CASSVDRGRTGELFF.

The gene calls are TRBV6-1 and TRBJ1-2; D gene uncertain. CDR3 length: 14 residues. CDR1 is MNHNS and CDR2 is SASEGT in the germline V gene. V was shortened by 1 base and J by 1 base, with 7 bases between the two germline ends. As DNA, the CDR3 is TGTGCCAGCAGTGAAGGGCCGGGTAACTATGGCTACACCTTC. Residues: CASSEGPGNYGYTF.

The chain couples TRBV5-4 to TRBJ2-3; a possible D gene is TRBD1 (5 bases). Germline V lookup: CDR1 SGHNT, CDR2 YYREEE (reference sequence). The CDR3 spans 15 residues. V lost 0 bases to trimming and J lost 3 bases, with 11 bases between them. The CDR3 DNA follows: TGTGCCAGCAGCTTGGGACAGCTCCCTACAGATACGCAGTATTTT. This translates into CASSLGQLPTDTQYF.

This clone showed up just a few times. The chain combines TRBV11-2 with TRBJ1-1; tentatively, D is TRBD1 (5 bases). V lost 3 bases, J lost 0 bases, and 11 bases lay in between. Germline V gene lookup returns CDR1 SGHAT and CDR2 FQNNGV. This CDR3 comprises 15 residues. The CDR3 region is CASSFSPGMNTEAFF. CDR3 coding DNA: TGTGCCAGCAGCTTTTCCCCAGGGATGAACACTGAAGCTTTCTTT. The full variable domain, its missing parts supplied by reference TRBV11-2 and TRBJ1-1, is EAGVAQSPRYKIIEKRQSVAFWCNPISGHATLYWYQQILGQGPKLLIQFQNNGVVDDSQLPKDRFSAERLKGVDSTLKIQPAKLEDSAVYLCASSFSPGMNTEAFFGQGTRLTVV.

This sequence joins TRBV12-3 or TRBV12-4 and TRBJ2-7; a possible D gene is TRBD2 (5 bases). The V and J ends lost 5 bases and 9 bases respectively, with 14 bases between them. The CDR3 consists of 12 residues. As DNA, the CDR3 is TGTGCCAGCAGTCCCAACCGGGATCTGCAGTACTTC. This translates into CASSPNRDLQYF.

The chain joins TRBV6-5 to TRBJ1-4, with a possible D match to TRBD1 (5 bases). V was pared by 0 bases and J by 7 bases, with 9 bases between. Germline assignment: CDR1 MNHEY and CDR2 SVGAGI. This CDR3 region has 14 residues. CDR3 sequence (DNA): TGTGCCAGCAGTTACTCTGGGGGGGTTGAAAAACTGTTTTTT. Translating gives CASSYSGGVEKLFF.

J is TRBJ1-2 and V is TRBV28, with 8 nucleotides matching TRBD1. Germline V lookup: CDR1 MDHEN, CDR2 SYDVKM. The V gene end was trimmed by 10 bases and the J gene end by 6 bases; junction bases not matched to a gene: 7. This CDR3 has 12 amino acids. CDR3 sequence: CAIRTGLHGYTF. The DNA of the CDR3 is TGTGCCATCCGGACAGGGCTACATGGCTACACCTTC.

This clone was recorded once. The CDR3 DNA is TGTGCCAGCAGCCTGGGGGTAGCGGGATCCTACGAGCAGTACTTC. Amino acids: CASSLGVAGSYEQYF. The rearrangement joins TRBV5-4 to TRBJ2-7, with 8 bases that match TRBD2. Germline-derived CDR1 and CDR2 are SGHNT and YYREEE (reference sequence). CDR3 length: 15 residues. Trimming cost V 4 bases and J 1 base; bases outside gene matches: 7.

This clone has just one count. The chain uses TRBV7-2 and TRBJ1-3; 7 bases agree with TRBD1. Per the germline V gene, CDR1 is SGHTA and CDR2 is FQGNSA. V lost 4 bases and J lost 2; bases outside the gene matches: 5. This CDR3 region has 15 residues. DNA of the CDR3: TGTGCCAGCAGCTCCCAGGGGGGAACTGGAAACACCATATATTTT. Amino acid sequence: CASSSQGGTGNTIYF.

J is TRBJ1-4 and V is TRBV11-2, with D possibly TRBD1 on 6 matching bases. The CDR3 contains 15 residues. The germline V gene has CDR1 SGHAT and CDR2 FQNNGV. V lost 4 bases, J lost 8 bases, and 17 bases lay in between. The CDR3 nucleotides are TGTGCCAGCAGCTCCAGGGACACGGTAGGGGAAAAACTGTTTTTT. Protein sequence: CASSSRDTVGEKLFF.

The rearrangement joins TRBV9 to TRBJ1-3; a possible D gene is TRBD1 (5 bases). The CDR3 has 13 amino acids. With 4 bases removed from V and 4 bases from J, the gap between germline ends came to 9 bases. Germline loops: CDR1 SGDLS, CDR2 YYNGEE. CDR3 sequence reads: CASSLGGGNTIYF. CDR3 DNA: TGTGCCAGCAGCCTTGGGGGGGGAAACACCATATATTTT.

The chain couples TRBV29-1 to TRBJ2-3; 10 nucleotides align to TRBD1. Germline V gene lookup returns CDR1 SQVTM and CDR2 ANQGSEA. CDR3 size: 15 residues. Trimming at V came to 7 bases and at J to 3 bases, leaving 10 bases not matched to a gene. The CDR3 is CSAPPGTGATDTQYF. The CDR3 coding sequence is TGCAGCGCTCCCCCCGGGACAGGGGCTACAGATACGCAGTATTTT.

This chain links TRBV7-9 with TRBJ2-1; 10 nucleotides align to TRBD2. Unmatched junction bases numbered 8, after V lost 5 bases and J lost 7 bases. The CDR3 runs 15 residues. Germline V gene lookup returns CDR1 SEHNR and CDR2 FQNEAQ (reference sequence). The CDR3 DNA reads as TGTGCCAGCAGCCCCCTAGCGGGAGTATTGAATGAGCAGTTCTTC. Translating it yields CASSPLAGVLNEQFF. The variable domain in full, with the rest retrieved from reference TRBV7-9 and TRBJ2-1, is DTGVSQNPRHKITKRGQNVTFRCDPISEHNRLYWYRQTLGQGPEFLTYFQNEAQLEKSRLLSDRFSAERPKGSFSTLEIQRTEQGDSAMYLCASSPLAGVLNEQFFGPGTRLTVL.

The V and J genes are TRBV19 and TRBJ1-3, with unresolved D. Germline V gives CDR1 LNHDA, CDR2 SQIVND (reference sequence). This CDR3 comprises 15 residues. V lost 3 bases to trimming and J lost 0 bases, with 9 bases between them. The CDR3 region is CASSMKQNSGNTIYF. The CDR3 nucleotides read TGTGCCAGTAGTATGAAACAGAACTCTGGAAACACCATATATTTT.

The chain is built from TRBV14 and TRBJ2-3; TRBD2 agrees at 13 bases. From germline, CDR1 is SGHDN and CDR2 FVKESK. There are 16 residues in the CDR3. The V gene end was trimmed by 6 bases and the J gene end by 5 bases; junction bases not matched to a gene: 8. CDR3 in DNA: TGTGCCAGCAGTCAAACTAGCGGGAGGGCGAGAGATACGCAGTATTTT. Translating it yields CASSQTSGRARDTQYF.

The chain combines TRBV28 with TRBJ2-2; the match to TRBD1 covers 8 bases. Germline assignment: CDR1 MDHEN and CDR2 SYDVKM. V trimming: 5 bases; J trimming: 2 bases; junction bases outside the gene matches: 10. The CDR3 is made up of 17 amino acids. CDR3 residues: CASSPATGTGNTGELFF. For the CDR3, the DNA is TGTGCCAGCAGTCCTGCTACCGGGACAGGAAACACCGGGGAGCTGTTTTTT.

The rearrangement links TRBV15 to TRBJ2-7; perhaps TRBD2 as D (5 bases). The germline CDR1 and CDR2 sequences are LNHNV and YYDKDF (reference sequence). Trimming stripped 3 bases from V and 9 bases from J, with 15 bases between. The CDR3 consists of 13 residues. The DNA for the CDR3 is TGTGCCACCAGCAGGGCCCCGGACGAGGGGCAGTACTTC. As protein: CATSRAPDEGQYF.

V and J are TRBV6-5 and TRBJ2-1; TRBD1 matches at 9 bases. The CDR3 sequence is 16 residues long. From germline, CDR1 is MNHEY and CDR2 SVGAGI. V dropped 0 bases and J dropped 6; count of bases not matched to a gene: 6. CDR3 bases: TGTGCCAGCAGTTACTCTCCGGGACAGGGATCCAATGAGCAGTTCTTC. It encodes CASSYSPGQGSNEQFF.

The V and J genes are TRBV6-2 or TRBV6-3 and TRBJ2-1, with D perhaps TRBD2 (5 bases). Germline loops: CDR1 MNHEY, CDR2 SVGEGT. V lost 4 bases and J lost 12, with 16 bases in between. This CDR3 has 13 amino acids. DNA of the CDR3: TGTGCCAGCAGTTTCACAGACCGGGAAGGGCAGTTCTTC. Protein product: CASSFTDREGQFF.

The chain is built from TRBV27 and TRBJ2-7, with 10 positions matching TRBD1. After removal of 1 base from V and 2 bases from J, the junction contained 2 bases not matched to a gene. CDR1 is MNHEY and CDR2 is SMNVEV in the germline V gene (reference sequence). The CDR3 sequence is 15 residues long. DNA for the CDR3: TGTGCCAGCAGTTTATTGGGGACAGGGGCCTACGAGCAGTACTTC. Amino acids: CASSLLGTGAYEQYF.

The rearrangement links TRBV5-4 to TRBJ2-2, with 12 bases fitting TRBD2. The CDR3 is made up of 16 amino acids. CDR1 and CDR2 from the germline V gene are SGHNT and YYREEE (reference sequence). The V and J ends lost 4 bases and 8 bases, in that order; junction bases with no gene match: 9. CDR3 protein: CASSTLAGGHEGELFF. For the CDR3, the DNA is TGTGCCAGCAGCACGCTAGCGGGGGGGCATGAAGGGGAGCTGTTTTTT.

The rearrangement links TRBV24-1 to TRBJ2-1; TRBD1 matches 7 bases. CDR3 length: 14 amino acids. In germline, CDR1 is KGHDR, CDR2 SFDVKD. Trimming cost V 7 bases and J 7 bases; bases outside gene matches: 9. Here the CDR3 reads CATSPAGGLNEQFF. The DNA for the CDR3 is TGTGCCACCAGCCCCGCAGGGGGTCTTAATGAGCAGTTCTTC.

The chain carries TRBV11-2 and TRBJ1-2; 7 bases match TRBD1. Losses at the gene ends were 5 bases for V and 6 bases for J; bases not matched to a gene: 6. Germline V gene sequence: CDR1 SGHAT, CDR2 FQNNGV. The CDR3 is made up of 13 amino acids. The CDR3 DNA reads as TGTGCCAGCAGCCCGACAGGGTTGGATGGCTACACCTTC. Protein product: CASSPTGLDGYTF.

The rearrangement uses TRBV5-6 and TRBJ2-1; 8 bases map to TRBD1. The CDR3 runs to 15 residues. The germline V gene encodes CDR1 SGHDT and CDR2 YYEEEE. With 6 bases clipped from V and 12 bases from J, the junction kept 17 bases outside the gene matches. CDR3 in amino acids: CASKPPGQESRLQFF. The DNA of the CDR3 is TGTGCCAGCAAACCTCCGGGACAGGAAAGTCGGCTGCAGTTCTTC.